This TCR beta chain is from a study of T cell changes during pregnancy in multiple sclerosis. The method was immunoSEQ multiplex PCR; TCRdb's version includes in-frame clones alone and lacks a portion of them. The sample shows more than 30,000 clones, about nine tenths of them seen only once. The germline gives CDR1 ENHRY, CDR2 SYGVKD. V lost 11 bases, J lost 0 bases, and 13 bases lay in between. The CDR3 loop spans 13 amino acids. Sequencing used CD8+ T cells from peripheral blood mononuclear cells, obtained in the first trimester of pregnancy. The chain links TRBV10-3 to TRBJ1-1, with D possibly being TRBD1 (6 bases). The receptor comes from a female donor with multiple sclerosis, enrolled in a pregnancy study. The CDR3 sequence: CASRGRVNTEAFF. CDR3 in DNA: TGTGCCTCCAGGGGCAGGGTGAACACTGAAGCTTTCTTT.